This TCR beta chain was retrieved from a study of post-analysis software for immune sequencing data. Unique molecular identifiers were built into the TCR beta cDNA libraries. T cells numbering roughly 0.85 to 10 million gave rise to 500,000 or so cDNA molecules. A single record per CDR3 protein comes from TCRdb applying MiXCR to the PCR reads. The sample lists around 700,000 distinct CDR3 sequences, 59% occurring once. This CDR3 has 15 residues. The germline CDR1 and CDR2 sequences are SQVTM and ANQGSEA. Trimming took off 5 bases at V and 0 bases at J, with 14 bases between the two ends. This clonotype has just a few counts. Its antigen is unknown. General study results and limits: Normalized Chao1 diversity in multiple sclerosis patients fell significantly below that of controls. There were roughly 5 TRBV segments more frequent in patients than controls, and TRBV5-6, TRBV5-1 and TRBV20-1 were among them. Those samples that were prepared in the same batch co-clustered strongly by F measure.

This chain connects TRBV29-1 to TRBJ2-1, with D perhaps matching TRBD1 (6 bases). The specimen sequenced was blood. The receptor comes from a girl aged 2-15 years with multiple sclerosis. CDR3 DNA sequence: TGCAGCGTTAAGGGGGTGGCGAGCTCCTACAATGAGCAGTTCTTC. Protein: CSVKGVASSYNEQFF.